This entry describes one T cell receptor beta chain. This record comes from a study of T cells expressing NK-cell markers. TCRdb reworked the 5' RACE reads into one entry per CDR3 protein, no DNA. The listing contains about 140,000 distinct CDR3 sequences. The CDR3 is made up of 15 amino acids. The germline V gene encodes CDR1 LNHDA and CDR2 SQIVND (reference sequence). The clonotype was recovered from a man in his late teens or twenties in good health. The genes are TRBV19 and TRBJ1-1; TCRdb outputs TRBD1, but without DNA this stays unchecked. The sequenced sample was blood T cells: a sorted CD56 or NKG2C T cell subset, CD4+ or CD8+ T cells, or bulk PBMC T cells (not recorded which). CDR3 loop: CASRVRGLVNTEAFF. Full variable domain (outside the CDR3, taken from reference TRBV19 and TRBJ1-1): DGGITQSPKYLFRKEGQNVTLSCEQNLNHDAMYWYRQDPGQGLRLIYYSQIVNDFQKGDIAEGYSVSREKKESFPLTVTSAQKNPTAFYLCASRVRGLVNTEAFFGQGTRLTVV.